These 21 T cell receptor beta chains originate from one sample sequenced in a study of blood T cells in healthy people across ages (dated by TCRdb to the mid-2010s). Libraries were constructed by 5' RACE. The instrument given in TCRdb is Illumina HiSeq 2500. A second PCR of about 7 to 12 cycles was run with a J-beta primer mix and a sample-barcoded 5' primer. The raw public reads went through TCRdb reprocessing: fastp at Q25, MiXCR clone calling, in-frame beta chains kept. Here each entry gathers all rows of one CDR3 protein and keeps the most common genes and DNA. For this sample the table gives around 1.5 million distinct CDR3 sequences, of which approximately 59% were detected only once. Approximately 7% of the sample lies in the top ten. Sequencing was carried out using blood. The receptors here all came from a man aged 18 to 30 in good health.

The CDR3 nucleotides read TGTGCCAGCAGCCAAGACAGGCAAGAGACCCAGTTCTTC. Its translation is CASSQDRQETQFF. This chain connects TRBV4-2 to TRBJ2-5; D is ambiguous. The assigned J gene may be wrong: the sequence end matches TRBJ2-1 better. CDR1 is LGHNA and CDR2 is YNFKEQ in the germline V gene. CDR3 length equals 13 residues.

V usage is TRBV15 and J usage is TRBJ2-3; a possible D gene is TRBD2 (6 bases). Trimming pared 2 bases from V and 9 bases from J, leaving 15 bases between. This CDR3 region has 14 residues. Per the germline V gene, CDR1 is LNHNV and CDR2 is YYDKDF (reference sequence). DNA of the CDR3: TGTGCCACCAGCAGACCCATTCAGGGAGGCACGCAGTATTTT. Translation gives CATSRPIQGGTQYF.

This chain connects TRBV12-3 or TRBV12-4 to TRBJ2-5, with 7 nucleotides matching TRBD2. This CDR3 spans 16 amino acids. J was trimmed by 2 bases and V by 3 bases; bases with no gene match: 9. The CDR3 sequence: CASSFTIRGVQETQYF. CDR3 DNA sequence: TGTGCCAGCAGTTTCACTATTCGGGGGGTACAAGAGACCCAGTACTTC.

V is TRBV20-1 and J is TRBJ2-7; TRBD2 matches at 11 bases. The DNA end is a closer match to TRBJ2-5, so the J assignment may be wrong. Germline-derived CDR1 and CDR2 are DFQATT and SNEGSKA (reference sequence). This CDR3 spans 15 amino acids. The CDR3 loop reads CSAREDSGRAETQYF. In DNA form, the CDR3 reads TGCAGCGCCAGAGAGGATAGCGGGAGGGCGGAGACCCAGTACTTC.

This chain uses TRBV20-1 with TRBJ1-6; the D gene is possibly TRBD1 (5 bases). The CDR3 is 14 residues long. Germline V CDR1 and CDR2: DFQATT, SNEGSKA (reference sequence). Trimming removed 3 bases from V and 7 bases from J, with 13 bases in between. In DNA form, the CDR3 reads TGCAGTGCTAGGGAGGGACGGTCAAATTCACCCCTCCACTTT. It encodes CSAREGRSNSPLHF.

The gene calls are TRBV4-2 and TRBJ2-7; 7 bases map to TRBD2. This CDR3 has 19 amino acids. Germline V gives CDR1 LGHNA, CDR2 YNFKEQ. V was pared by 4 bases and J by 7 bases, with 25 bases of the junction left unmatched. The CDR3 is CASSPIRSILAASYNEQYF. Here the CDR3 DNA reads TGTGCCAGCAGCCCCATACGATCGATTCTAGCGGCCTCCTACAATGAGCAGTACTTC.

This sequence joins TRBV4-2 and TRBJ2-1, with 7 nucleotides matching TRBD2. J gave up 0 bases and V 6 bases, and 5 bases lay outside the gene matches. The germline gives CDR1 LGHNA, CDR2 YNFKEQ. This CDR3 has 15 residues. CDR3 residues: CASRDGGNSYNEQFF. CDR3 coding DNA: TGTGCCAGCAGGGACGGGGGGAACTCCTACAATGAGCAGTTCTTC.

This clonotype was counted a single time. The chain carries TRBV5-1 and TRBJ2-1; D gene ambiguous. The CDR3 contains 14 residues. Trimming left V 4 bases short and J 4 bases short, with 12 bases between. Per germline, CDR1 SGHRS and CDR2 YFSETQ. This CDR3 is CASSALEGYNEQFF. The CDR3 region has the DNA TGCGCCAGCAGCGCCCTCGAAGGATACAATGAGCAGTTCTTC.

The chain links TRBV5-1 to TRBJ1-2; TRBD1 might be the D (5 bases). With 7 bases removed from V and 2 bases from J, the gap between germline ends came to 12 bases. There are 13 residues in the CDR3. In germline, CDR1 is SGHRS, CDR2 YFSETQ. In nucleotides, the CDR3 is TGCGCCAGCCAAAGGGGCCCAAACTATGGCTACACCTTC. Its translation: CASQRGPNYGYTF.

This chain connects TRBV6-6 to TRBJ1-6, with D perhaps TRBD1 (5 bases). The CDR3 is made up of 12 amino acids. Germline V gene data show CDR1 as MNHNY and CDR2 as SVGAGI (reference sequence). V was cut by 0 bases and J by 11 bases, with 5 bases left in between. The CDR3 DNA reads TGTGCCAGCAGTTACTCCAGGGCACCCCTCCACTTT. Translation gives CASSYSRAPLHF.

As DNA, the CDR3 is TGCGCCAGCAGCTTGGAGGTAGCCAGCCCTAGCTATGGCTACACCTTC. Encoded protein: CASSLEVASPSYGYTF. The chain couples TRBV5-1 to TRBJ1-2; D remains unclear. CDR1 is SGHRS, CDR2 YFSETQ, per germline. The CDR3 is 16 amino acids. Trimming pared 0 bases from V and 4 bases from J, leaving 16 bases between.

V usage is TRBV3-1 and J usage is TRBJ2-1; no definite D call. V was trimmed by 5 bases and J by 8 bases, leaving 13 bases between them. CDR3 length equals 13 residues. Germline CDR1 LGHDT, CDR2 YNNKEL (reference sequence). As DNA, the CDR3 is TGTGCCAGCAGCGCCTCCCGTCGGGATGAGCAGTTCTTC. Its translation: CASSASRRDEQFF.

This clonotype was recorded once. The rearrangement uses TRBV21-1 and TRBJ2-6; no check of the table's D call, TRBD1, against the DNA was made. TRBV21-1 is flagged as a pseudogene. CDR3 length: 20 amino acids. Written as DNA, the CDR3 is TGTGCCAGCAGCAAAGAAGACAAACCCGGGGCGACAGCTGGGGCCAACGTCCTGACTTTC. Protein: CASSKEDKPGATAGANVLTF.

V usage is TRBV5-6 and J usage is TRBJ2-7, with 7 bases fitting TRBD1. The CDR3 loop spans 15 amino acids. With 2 bases clipped from V and 3 bases from J, the junction kept 8 bases outside the gene matches. Per the germline V gene, CDR1 is SGHDT and CDR2 is YYEEEE. This CDR3 is CASSFGPGTVYEQYF. The CDR3 DNA sequence: TGTGCCAGCAGCTTCGGTCCCGGGACAGTCTACGAGCAGTACTTC. The variable domain in full, with the rest retrieved from reference TRBV5-6 and TRBJ2-7, is DAGVTQSPTHLIKTRGQQVTLRCSPKSGHDTVSWYQQALGQGPQFIFQYYEEEERQRGNFPDRFSGHQFPNYSSELNVNALLLGDSALYLCASSFGPGTVYEQYFGPGTRLTVT.

The genes are TRBV29-1 and TRBJ1-1, with D tentatively TRBD1 (5 bases). The CDR3 extends over 12 amino acids. Germline values: CDR1 SQVTM, CDR2 ANQGSEA. V was shortened by 6 bases and J by 3 bases, with 11 bases between the two germline ends. Here the CDR3 DNA reads TGCAGCGTGAAGCCGGGACACACTGAAGCTTTCTTT. Its translation is CSVKPGHTEAFF.

The V gene is TRBV6-5, the J gene TRBJ2-1; D is perhaps TRBD2 (5 bases). CDR1 and CDR2 from the germline V gene are MNHEY and SVGAGI. V gave up 5 bases and J gave up 8 bases, with 13 bases separating them. This CDR3 comprises 13 residues. The CDR3 sequence is CASSRDPSYEQFF. DNA of the CDR3: TGTGCCAGCAGTCGTGACCCTAGCTATGAGCAGTTCTTC.

Details on this clonotype: A read error may be the cause here, since a much bigger clone is one base away. The V call is TRBV5-1, the J call TRBJ1-6; D is uncertain. Germline V gene data show CDR1 as SGHRS and CDR2 as YFSETQ. This CDR3 has 14 residues. The CDR3 DNA is TGCGCCAGCAGCTTGGGGGAGAGGAATTCACCCTTCCACTTT. This encodes CASSLGERNSPFHF.

This clonotype was found a few times. The chain has TRBV7-8 and TRBJ2-5; D is perhaps TRBD1 (7 bases). Trimming took 4 bases from V and 2 from J, leaving 14 bases between them. Per the germline V gene, CDR1 is SGHVS and CDR2 is FQNEAQ. CDR3 length: 15 residues. CDR3 sequence reads: CASSSKQGGQETQYF. DNA for the CDR3: TGTGCCAGCAGCTCGAAGCAGGGGGGACAAGAGACCCAGTACTTC.

The V call is TRBV4-3, the J call TRBJ1-1; D is unresolved. The germline gives CDR1 LGHNA, CDR2 YSLEER. CDR3 length: 15 residues. V lost 0 bases and J 3 bases, leaving 11 bases between the germline ends. The chain's CDR3 is CASSQDGLADTEAFF. The DNA for the CDR3 is TGCGCCAGCAGCCAAGATGGGCTGGCGGACACTGAAGCTTTCTTT.

The chain links TRBV14 to TRBJ2-7; weak D call: TRBD1 (5 bases). The V gene lost 3 bases and the J gene lost 3 bases, with 18 bases spanning the gap. The germline V gene encodes CDR1 SGHDN and CDR2 FVKESK. This CDR3 comprises 16 residues. CDR3 residues: CASSHQAPGLLYEQYF. In DNA, the CDR3 is TGTGCCAGCAGCCATCAAGCCCCAGGGCTCCTCTACGAGCAGTACTTC. Looking up the rest from reference TRBV14 and TRBJ2-7 gives the full variable domain: EAGVTQFPSHSVIEKGQTVTLRCDPISGHDNLYWYRRVMGKEIKFLLHFVKESKQDESGMPNNRFLAERTGGTYSTLKVQPAELEDSGVYFCASSHQAPGLLYEQYFGPGTRLTVT.

V and J are TRBV20-1 and TRBJ2-6, with D possibly matching TRBD2 (5 bases). The CDR3 extends over 14 amino acids. The ends were cut back, 5 bases at V and 1 base at J, with 9 bases in the middle. Germline CDR1 DFQATT, CDR2 SNEGSKA (reference sequence). The CDR3 DNA is TGCAGTGCTCCCACGGGATCTGGGGCCAACGTCCTGACTTTC. Its translation is CSAPTGSGANVLTF.